A selection of T cell receptor beta chains follows, all from one sample in a study of CD8+ T cells in alopecia areata. Some clones are missing from TCRdb's copy, which holds only in-frame ones; the method was immunoSEQ multiplex PCR. The sample consists of some 110,000 clones, around 61% of them appearing once. The sequenced sample consisted of CD4+ T cells sorted from blood. These receptor sequences come from a human donor in good health. Each CDR3 is given with its conserved first and last residue. The order of the fields is D gene, J gene, V gene, clone size, CDR3 DNA, CDR3 protein. A D gene is named only where the DNA matches it firmly. Not all rows give a size; the values are once, few, many and, for expanded clones, a class.

D gene: TRBD1
J gene: TRBJ1-2
V gene: TRBV27
clone size: few
CDR3 DNA: TGTGCCAGCAGTTTATCGACAGGGGGCTATGGCTACACCTTC
CDR3 protein: CASSLSTGGYGYTF

D gene: NA
J gene: TRBJ2-3
V gene: TRBV11-2
clone size: NA
CDR3 DNA: TGTGCCAGCAGCACCCTTGGGGGGGCCCTAGGAGATACGCAGTATTTT
CDR3 protein: CASSTLGGALGDTQYF

D gene: NA
J gene: TRBJ2-2
V gene: TRBV9
clone size: NA
CDR3 DNA: TGTGCCAGCAGCGTCCGCGGGGACGGCCCCGGGGAGCTGTTTTTT
CDR3 protein: CASSVRGDGPGELFF

D gene: NA
J gene: TRBJ2-5
V gene: TRBV29-1
clone size: NA
CDR3 DNA: TGCAGCGTTTGCCCTGGAGGAGAGACCCAGTACTTC
CDR3 protein: CSVCPGGETQYF

D gene: NA
J gene: TRBJ2-5
V gene: TRBV2
clone size: NA
CDR3 DNA: TGTGCCAGCAGGGATGTCATAGCGGTTCGGGAGACCCAGTACTTC
CDR3 protein: CASRDVIAVRETQYF

D gene: NA
J gene: TRBJ2-7
V gene: TRBV7-6
clone size: few
CDR3 DNA: TGTGCCAGCAGCTATTCGAGCTCCTACGAGCAGTACTTC
CDR3 protein: CASSYSSSYEQYF

D gene: NA
J gene: TRBJ2-7
V gene: TRBV6-6
clone size: NA
CDR3 DNA: TGTGCCAGCAGTGCACGGGACCGCTACGAGCAGTACTTC
CDR3 protein: CASSARDRYEQYF

D gene: TRBD2
J gene: TRBJ2-5
V gene: TRBV5-1
clone size: NA
CDR3 DNA: TGCGCCAGCAGCCCCAGTAGCGGGGGGCCAGAGACCCAGTACTTC
CDR3 protein: CASSPSSGGPETQYF

D gene: NA
J gene: TRBJ1-3
V gene: TRBV2
clone size: NA
CDR3 DNA: TGTGCCAGCAGTGAAGCCAGGGTGGCTGGAAACACCATATATTTT
CDR3 protein: CASSEARVAGNTIYF

D gene: NA
J gene: TRBJ1-1
V gene: TRBV30
clone size: few
CDR3 DNA: TGTGCCTGGAGTGTACTCGATTATGGGACTGAAGCTTTCTTT
CDR3 protein: CAWSVLDYGTEAFF

D gene: NA
J gene: TRBJ2-1
V gene: TRBV4-1
clone size: few
CDR3 DNA: TGCGCCAGCAGCCAAGTCGGGGCTGCGAGTGAGCAGTTCTTC
CDR3 protein: CASSQVGAASEQFF

D gene: NA
J gene: TRBJ2-5
V gene: TRBV7-2
clone size: NA
CDR3 DNA: TGTGCCAGCAGCTCGGGCCGCAGGACACAAGAGACCCAGTACTTC
CDR3 protein: CASSSGRRTQETQYF

D gene: NA
J gene: TRBJ1-3
V gene: TRBV4-1
clone size: many
CDR3 DNA: TGCGCCAGCAGCCAAGATGCTCCAGATCTATTCTCTGGAAACACCATATATTTT
CDR3 protein: CASSQDAPDLFSGNTIYF

D gene: NA
J gene: TRBJ2-5
V gene: TRBV7-9
clone size: NA
CDR3 DNA: TGTGCCAGCAGCTTAGGACAGGTCCCCGACGAGACCCAGTACTTC
CDR3 protein: CASSLGQVPDETQYF

D gene: NA
J gene: TRBJ1-6
V gene: TRBV2
clone size: NA
CDR3 DNA: TGTGCCAGCAGTGAAGCCCGGATTAATTCACCCCTCCACTTT
CDR3 protein: CASSEARINSPLHF

D gene: NA
J gene: TRBJ2-7
V gene: TRBV14
clone size: NA
CDR3 DNA: TGTGCCAGCAGCAGGGCATACTCCGGCTTTTTAGGCTCCTACGAGCAGTACTTC
CDR3 protein: CASSRAYSGFLGSYEQYF

D gene: NA
J gene: TRBJ1-2
V gene: TRBV7-6
clone size: NA
CDR3 DNA: TGTGCCAGCAAGCCTTCCGGGTCCAACTATGGCTACACCTTC
CDR3 protein: CASKPSGSNYGYTF

D gene: TRBD1
J gene: TRBJ2-6
V gene: TRBV4-2
clone size: NA
CDR3 DNA: TGTGCCAGCAGCCTATTCGACAGGGGAGGCTCTGGGGCCAACGTCCTGACTTTC
CDR3 protein: CASSLFDRGGSGANVLTF

D gene: NA
J gene: TRBJ1-1
V gene: TRBV29-1
clone size: NA
CDR3 DNA: TGCAGCGCCAGACAGTACACTGAAGCTTTCTTT
CDR3 protein: CSARQYTEAFF

D gene: TRBD1
J gene: TRBJ2-6
V gene: TRBV2
clone size: NA
CDR3 DNA: TGTGCCAGCAGGGGGGACAGGGGAATCGCTGGGGCCAACGTCCTGACTTTC
CDR3 protein: CASRGDRGIAGANVLTF

D gene: NA
J gene: TRBJ2-3
V gene: TRBV30
clone size: few
CDR3 DNA: TGTGCCTGGAGCCTCGACTACACTAGCACAGATACGCAGTATTTT
CDR3 protein: CAWSLDYTSTDTQYF

D gene: NA
J gene: TRBJ2-5
V gene: TRBV5-4
clone size: NA
CDR3 DNA: TGTGCCAGCAGCCCAAACGCGGCAGGTTTGTTGGTAGAGACCCAGTACTTC
CDR3 protein: CASSPNAAGLLVETQYF

D gene: TRBD1
J gene: TRBJ2-4
V gene: TRBV5-1
clone size: NA
CDR3 DNA: TGCGCCAGCAGCCTTGGACAGGACCCTAACATTCAGTACTTC
CDR3 protein: CASSLGQDPNIQYF

D gene: NA
J gene: TRBJ1-2
V gene: TRBV7-9
clone size: NA
CDR3 DNA: TGTGCCAGCAGCTTAGCAAGGGCACAGGACTATGGCTACACCTTC
CDR3 protein: CASSLARAQDYGYTF

D gene: TRBD2
J gene: TRBJ2-5
V gene: TRBV4-2
clone size: few
CDR3 DNA: TGTGCCAGCAGCCAAGGAGCGGGGAGAGAGACCCAGTACTTC
CDR3 protein: CASSQGAGRETQYF

D gene: NA
J gene: TRBJ2-7
V gene: TRBV12-5
clone size: NA
CDR3 DNA: TGTGCTAGTAACGCCGAATACTCCTACGAGCAGTACTTC
CDR3 protein: CASNAEYSYEQYF

D gene: NA
J gene: TRBJ1-5
V gene: TRBV5-1
clone size: NA
CDR3 DNA: TGCGCCAGCAGCTTGGAAGGGACTCAGCCCCAGCATTTT
CDR3 protein: CASSLEGTQPQHF

D gene: NA
J gene: TRBJ2-1
V gene: TRBV5-1
clone size: once
CDR3 DNA: TGCGCCAGCAGCGGAGGGGGGACATCGGATGAGCAGTTCTTC
CDR3 protein: CASSGGGTSDEQFF

D gene: NA
J gene: TRBJ1-5
V gene: TRBV25-1
clone size: NA
CDR3 DNA: TGTGCCAGCTCGCCGGAGGGGGGCGGGACTCAGCCCCAGCATTTT
CDR3 protein: CASSPEGGGTQPQHF

D gene: NA
J gene: TRBJ1-5
V gene: TRBV5-1
clone size: NA
CDR3 DNA: TGCGCCAGCAGCTTGGAGGGTAGGGGCAATCAGCCCCAGCATTTT
CDR3 protein: CASSLEGRGNQPQHF

D gene: NA
J gene: TRBJ1-2
V gene: TRBV10-3
clone size: few
CDR3 DNA: TGTGCCATCCCCGGGCCTTACTATGGCTACACCTTC
CDR3 protein: CAIPGPYYGYTF

D gene: NA
J gene: TRBJ1-5
V gene: TRBV18
clone size: NA
CDR3 DNA: TGTGCCAGCTCACCGGAGACAGTAAGCAATCAGCCCCAGCATTTT
CDR3 protein: CASSPETVSNQPQHF

D gene: NA
J gene: TRBJ1-1
V gene: TRBV29-1
clone size: NA
CDR3 DNA: TGCAGCGTTGGTTTCGGATGGGGGACTGAAGCTTTCTTT
CDR3 protein: CSVGFGWGTEAFF

D gene: NA
J gene: TRBJ2-3
V gene: TRBV25-1
clone size: NA
CDR3 DNA: TGTGCCAGCAGTGAATTGGGCGGTGGGAGAGATACGCAGTATTTT
CDR3 protein: CASSELGGGRDTQYF

D gene: TRBD1
J gene: TRBJ2-5
V gene: TRBV9
clone size: NA
CDR3 DNA: TGTGCCAGCAGCGCAAATACAGGGGGCGCGGAGACCCAGTACTTC
CDR3 protein: CASSANTGGAETQYF

D gene: NA
J gene: TRBJ2-3
V gene: TRBV5-6
clone size: NA
CDR3 DNA: TGTGCCAGCAGCTTAGGGAGCACAGATACGCAGTATTTT
CDR3 protein: CASSLGSTDTQYF

D gene: TRBD2
J gene: TRBJ2-5
V gene: TRBV9
clone size: once
CDR3 DNA: TGTGCCAGCAGCTCCCAACGGGGGGGCGGAGAGACCCAGTACTTC
CDR3 protein: CASSSQRGGGETQYF

D gene: NA
J gene: TRBJ2-7
V gene: TRBV29-1
clone size: NA
CDR3 DNA: TGCAGCGTTGAGGTCGATACCTACGAGCAGTACTTC
CDR3 protein: CSVEVDTYEQYF

D gene: NA
J gene: TRBJ1-1
V gene: TRBV29-1
clone size: once
CDR3 DNA: TGCAGCGCCGCTAAACCGAACACTGAAGCTTTCTTT
CDR3 protein: CSAAKPNTEAFF

D gene: TRBD1
J gene: TRBJ2-1
V gene: TRBV27
clone size: NA
CDR3 DNA: TGTGCCAGCAGTGAAGACAGGGGAGCCCACAATGAGCAGTTCTTC
CDR3 protein: CASSEDRGAHNEQFF

D gene: NA
J gene: TRBJ1-1
V gene: TRBV4-1
clone size: NA
CDR3 DNA: TGCGCCAGCAGCCAACCACAGGGACGAGCGGGCACTGAAGCTTTCTTT
CDR3 protein: CASSQPQGRAGTEAFF

D gene: NA
J gene: TRBJ2-7
V gene: TRBV29-1
clone size: NA
CDR3 DNA: TGCAGCGTTGAACAGGCCTACGAGCAGTACTTC
CDR3 protein: CSVEQAYEQYF

D gene: NA
J gene: TRBJ1-1
V gene: TRBV18
clone size: many
CDR3 DNA: TGTGCCAGCTCCATGAACACTGGAGGCACTGAAGCTTTCTTT
CDR3 protein: CASSMNTGGTEAFF

D gene: NA
J gene: TRBJ2-3
V gene: TRBV5-1
clone size: NA
CDR3 DNA: TGCGCCAGCAGCTTCGCTACCCGCACAGATACGCAGTATTTT
CDR3 protein: CASSFATRTDTQYF

D gene: NA
J gene: TRBJ2-7
V gene: TRBV5-6
clone size: few
CDR3 DNA: TGTGCCAGCAGCTCTGGGGGCCCAGCCTACGAGCAGTACTTC
CDR3 protein: CASSSGGPAYEQYF

D gene: NA
J gene: TRBJ1-6
V gene: TRBV6-5
clone size: NA
CDR3 DNA: TGTGCCAGCAGTCGGGACCGCGAATATTCACCCCTCCACTTT
CDR3 protein: CASSRDREYSPLHF

D gene: TRBD1
J gene: TRBJ2-7
V gene: TRBV5-4
clone size: NA
CDR3 DNA: TGTGCCAGCAGCATTACAGGGGCGAGCTCCTACGAGCAGTACTTC
CDR3 protein: CASSITGASSYEQYF

D gene: NA
J gene: TRBJ2-4
V gene: TRBV5-1
clone size: NA
CDR3 DNA: TGCGCCAGCAGCTTGAACGGAGAAAACATTCAGTACTTC
CDR3 protein: CASSLNGENIQYF